These 19 T cell receptor beta chains share one sample of origin, sequenced in a study of T cells in Graves' hyperthyroidism and ophthalmopathy (dated by TCRdb to the late 2010s). Libraries were constructed by multiplex PCR. TCRdb records Illumina HiSeq 2000 as the sequencer. The TCR beta CDR3 regions were amplified from RNA transcripts. The TCR CDR3 was subjected to a first round of RT-PCR using the HTBI primer set and the Qiagen OneStep RT-PCR kit. Using fastp at Q25 and MiXCR, TCRdb reprocessed the public reads and kept productive beta chains. Duplicate CDR3 protein sequences are folded into a single record with the most common DNA and genes. In this sample the table shows 450,000 to 600,000 distinct CDR3 sequences, 11% to 15% of which occur a single time. The ten largest clonotypes hold about 15% of the sample. The sample consisted of blood. Every receptor here comes from a woman aged 40 to 50 with Graves' hyperthyroidism.

The chain has TRBV7-8 and TRBJ2-5, with D perhaps TRBD2 (7 bases). Germline CDR1 reads SGHVS; CDR2 reads FQNEAQ. The CDR3 extends over 16 amino acids. The V gene lost 1 base and the J gene lost 0 bases, with 12 bases spanning the gap. DNA for the CDR3: TGTGCCAGCAGCTTAGAGGGGGGGATAAACCAAGAGACCCAGTACTTC. Protein product: CASSLEGGINQETQYF.

This clonotype was seen a few times. The chain is built from TRBV2 and TRBJ2-2; 10 bases match TRBD1. Trimming removed 8 bases from V and 1 base from J; junction bases left unmatched: 1. CDR1 is SNHLY, CDR2 FYNNEI, per germline. The CDR3 extends over 14 amino acids. The CDR3 spells CASGTGENTGELFF. In DNA, the CDR3 is TGTGCCAGCGGGACAGGGGAGAACACCGGGGAGCTGTTTTTT.

The sample holds a few counts of this clonotype. The rearrangement joins TRBV27 to TRBJ2-1; D assignment may be TRBD1 or TRBD2 (5 bases each). The CDR3 totals 15 residues. V lost 7 bases and J lost 1, with 14 bases in between. Germline assignment: CDR1 MNHEY and CDR2 SMNVEV (reference sequence). Written as DNA, the CDR3 is TGTGCCAGCACCCAAGATGGGGGATCCTACAATGAGCAGTTCTTC. The encoded protein is CASTQDGGSYNEQFF.

This clonotype occurred a few times. The chain employs TRBV29-1 and TRBJ2-1; D call uncertain. In germline, CDR1 is SQVTM, CDR2 ANQGSEA. The CDR3 is made up of 15 amino acids. Trimming left V 1 base short and J 3 bases short, with 13 bases between. CDR3 DNA: TGCAGCGTTGAAGGAGATACGCGCAGCTACAATGAGCAGTTCTTC. Amino acids: CSVEGDTRSYNEQFF.

This clonotype has just a few counts. V usage is TRBV6-6 and J usage is TRBJ2-5, with no clear D. V lost 0 bases and J 4 bases, leaving 6 bases between the germline ends. CDR1 is MNHNY and CDR2 is SVGAGI in the germline V gene (reference sequence). The CDR3 extends over 13 amino acids. CDR3 nucleotides: TGTGCCAGCAGTTACTCTGTACCAGAGACCCAGTACTTC. It is translated as CASSYSVPETQYF.

This clonotype was observed many times. The chain has TRBV2 and TRBJ2-3; 12 bases match TRBD2. The germline V gene has CDR1 SNHLY and CDR2 FYNNEI. With V trimmed by 0 bases and J by 1 base, 8 bases remained unmatched. CDR3 length: 19 amino acids. The CDR3 DNA follows: TGTGCCAGCAGTGAAGCGGGCCGGACTAGCGGGATTGGCACAGATACGCAGTATTTT. Translated, it gives CASSEAGRTSGIGTDTQYF.

The J gene is TRBJ1-4, the V gene TRBV5-6; D uncertain. V was clipped by 0 bases and J by 7 bases, with 7 bases between them. The V gene's germline CDR1 is SGHDT and CDR2 YYEEEE. The CDR3 is made up of 13 amino acids. The CDR3 nucleotides read TGTGCCAGCAGCTTGGGGTTGAGTGAAAAACTGTTTTTT. This sequence encodes CASSLGLSEKLFF.

About this clonotype: The junction departs from germline at one end; a sequencing error may be responsible. V is TRBV4-1 and J is TRBJ2-1; TRBD2 agrees at 7 bases. CDR1 is MGHRA and CDR2 is YSYEKL in the germline V gene. The CDR3 sequence is 17 residues long. The CDR3 region is CASSQGTGGTTYNEQFF. In DNA form, the CDR3 reads TGTGCCAGCAGCCAAGGCACAGGCGGGACTACCTACAATGAGCAGTTCTTC.

J is TRBJ2-6 and V is TRBV30; D unresolved. Germline V gene sequence: CDR1 GTSNPN, CDR2 SVGIG (reference sequence). Trimming removed 3 bases from V and 4 bases from J, with 10 bases in between. The length of the CDR3 is 14 residues. CDR3 sequence: CAWRTIPGANVLTF. The CDR3 nucleotides are TGTGCCTGGAGGACCATCCCGGGGGCCAACGTCCTGACTTTC.

Concerning this clonotype: A junction boundary mismatches the germline segment, possibly from a read error. V is TRBV19 and J is TRBJ2-1; the match to TRBD1 covers 9 bases. Germline V gene data show CDR1 as LNHDA and CDR2 as SQIVND (reference sequence). The CDR3 covers 14 residues. CDR3 bases: TGTGCCAGTAGTATACTGGGACAGGGCAATGGGCAGTTCTTC. Encoded protein: CASSILGQGNGQFF.

The chain employs TRBV20-1 and TRBJ2-3; 9 nucleotides match TRBD2. V was pared by 0 bases and J by 0 bases, with 4 bases of the junction left unmatched. The CDR3 runs 16 residues. Germline CDR1 is DFQATT and CDR2 is SNEGSKA (reference sequence). The CDR3 nucleotides read TGCAGTGCTAGAGAAGCGGGAGGCCTTAGCACAGATACGCAGTATTTT. Protein sequence: CSAREAGGLSTDTQYF.

The chain recombines TRBV5-1 with TRBJ1-6; weak D call: TRBD1 (5 bases). The CDR3 is 17 amino acids. CDR1 and CDR2 from the germline V gene are SGHRS and YFSETQ. Trimming took off 4 bases at V and 7 bases at J, with 21 bases between the two ends. CDR3 in DNA: TGCGCCAGCAGCCCAAGAGGGAACAGGCTTGAGAATTCACCCCTCCACTTT. Amino acid sequence: CASSPRGNRLENSPLHF.

This clonotype was observed many times. The CDR3 region is CASTTTGTGHKVGTDTQYF. DNA for the CDR3: TGTGCCAGCACCACGACCGGGACGGGCCATAAGGTCGGCACAGATACGCAGTATTTT. This chain connects TRBV6-1 to TRBJ2-3; D may correspond to TRBD1 or TRBD2 (5 bases each). The germline V gene encodes CDR1 MNHNS and CDR2 SASEGT. V shed 7 bases and J shed 1 base, with 27 bases lying between them. The CDR3 length is 19 residues.

In this sample, this clonotype turned up many times. The chain is built from TRBV12-5 and TRBJ1-5, with D uncertain. The CDR3 extends over 14 amino acids. The V gene lost 6 bases and the J gene lost 5 bases, with 14 bases spanning the gap. Germline loops: CDR1 LGHNT, CDR2 FRNRAP. CDR3 loop: CASGPELNDQPQHF. The CDR3 region has the DNA TGTGCTAGTGGACCGGAGCTTAACGATCAGCCCCAGCATTTT.

This sequence joins TRBV28 and TRBJ2-6, with 7 bases aligning to TRBD1. The CDR3 is 15 residues long. V lost 6 bases and J lost 2; bases outside the gene matches: 4. CDR1 is MDHEN and CDR2 is SYDVKM in the germline V gene. CDR3: CASRKTGAGANVLTF. CDR3 DNA: TGTGCCAGCAGGAAAACAGGGGCTGGGGCCAACGTCCTGACTTTC.

There are many counts of this clonotype. The V and J genes are TRBV6-1 and TRBJ2-1; D unclear. V was pared by 4 bases and J by 7 bases, with 11 bases between. This CDR3 has 13 amino acids. Germline CDR1 reads MNHNS; CDR2 reads SASEGT. CDR3 loop: CASSVAGTNEQFF. The CDR3 DNA sequence: TGTGCCAGCAGTGTTGCAGGCACGAATGAGCAGTTCTTC.

This clonotype occurred many times. The rearrangement links TRBV5-6 to TRBJ2-3, with D perhaps TRBD1 or TRBD2 (6 bases each). V lost 4 bases and J 0 bases, leaving 15 bases between the germline ends. Germline V gene data show CDR1 as SGHDT and CDR2 as YYEEEE. The CDR3 is 16 amino acids. This CDR3 reads CASSRTGAWSTDTQYF. CDR3 sequence (DNA): TGTGCCAGCAGCCGGACGGGGGCGTGGAGCACAGATACGCAGTATTTT.

This clonotype was detected only a few times. The chain recombines TRBV18 with TRBJ2-3; D possibly corresponds to TRBD2 (6 bases). Trimming removed 3 bases from V and 9 bases from J, with 13 bases in between. The length of the CDR3 is 13 residues. Germline loops: CDR1 KGHSH, CDR2 LQKENI. CDR3: CASSPGGIGTQYF. CDR3 DNA: TGTGCCAGCTCACCCGGGGGTATTGGGACGCAGTATTTT.

This clonotype was recorded many times. The CDR3: CSVEGTSGPVDTQYF. The CDR3 DNA is TGCAGCGTTGAAGGGACTAGCGGGCCTGTGGATACGCAGTATTTT. This rearrangement joins TRBV29-1 to TRBJ2-3; 11 bases are a match to TRBD2. The CDR3 runs to 15 residues. The J segment lost 6 bases and the V segment lost 1 base, leaving 6 bases of the junction unmatched. CDR1 and CDR2 (germline): SQVTM, ANQGSEA.